This TCR beta chain was identified during a study of blood T cell repertoires in COVID-19 (dated by TCRdb to 2018 to 2020). About the study as a whole: Samples from collaborators originated in the United States, Italy and Spain and spanned both the acute and convalescent phases of COVID-19. The dataset comprised deeply sampled blood TCRbeta repertoires from subjects exposed to, actively infected with, or recovered from COVID-19. Where available, HLA class I and class II types were taken from metadata supplied by the sample provider and were not determined by assay-based typing. The material from the prospective study consisted of cDNA or gDNA derived from T cells, B-cell-depleted T cells, or PBMCs. Samples came from the ongoing ImmuneRACE study (first 160 participants) plus 1,254 subjects from 6 global collaborators. The repertoires were released in a freely available public database intended as a resource for research on the immune response to SARS-CoV-2. Nearly every sample came with metadata listing a de-identified subject ID, COVID-19 status, age in years and sex. The research as a whole found: How much clinical and demographic metadata was included differed by source and by participant, and the metadata was provided uncurated.

This clone was observed a handful of times. The specificity of this receptor is unknown. Qualities for individual bases were not recorded, and no much larger clone is one base off. Enrolling through a virtual design, the prospective study's participants ranged in age from roughly 18 to 95 years and lived across roughly 23 United States geographic areas. Cohort assignment in the prospective study relied on participant-reported clinical history from a screening survey and a study questionnaire. In the prospective study, mobile phlebotomists collected whole blood, serum and a nasopharyngeal or oropharyngeal swab from each participant. Over a roughly 2-month period, participants in the prospective study had the option of providing additional blood draws and questionnaires. Before DNA extraction, prospective study blood samples were shipped either frozen or at room temperature. The immunoSEQ Assay, a bias-controlled multiplex PCR, was used to amplify TCRbeta CDR3 regions from genomic DNA. For the original study's pipeline: The number of nucleated cells in each sample was estimated by amplification of reference gene primers within the assay. Sequence reads were collapsed and filtered to measure the absolute abundance of every unique TCRbeta CDR3 rearrangement. For each sample, productive Simpson clonality was calculated by taking the square root of Simpson's diversity index across productive rearrangements. The table was pulled from immuneACCESS by TCRdb, which kept in-frame rearrangements only. Such tables lose some clones; where checked, under half of the loss comes from unresolved V genes, and the rest has no known cause. V and J calls and clone size are as listed in that table; D and trimming were resolved from the DNA. For this sample there are 200,000 or so clones; 80% to 90% appear just once. The ten largest account for 3.5% to 4.5% of the sample.

The CDR3 sequence holds 15 residues, the cysteine and phenylalanine included. Kept here is only the CDR3 DNA, which spans 45 bases and is read in frame from base 1. The germline V gene encodes CDR1 MNHEY and CDR2 SMNVEV (reference sequence). After removal of 3 bases from V and 7 bases from J, the junction retains 10 bases not matched to a gene. The chain is made from TRBV27 and TRBJ2-7, with TRBD2 matching 9 junction bases. The sequenced sample consisted of PBMCs or T cells enriched from blood (not recorded which). The TCR sequence derives from a woman aged 35 to 49 with acute COVID-19. For the CDR3, the sequence is CASSLAAGGPREQYF. The DNA sequence is TGTGCCAGCAGTTTGGCCGCGGGGGGGCCGAGAGAGCAGTACTTC.